This TCR beta chain was observed in a study of blood T cells in healthy people across ages. PCR was performed a second time for about 6 to 12 cycles using a sample-barcoded 5' primer and a J-beta primer mix. TCRdb recomputed calls from the 5' RACE reads with MiXCR, one row per CDR3 protein. The sample includes 1,500,000 or so distinct CDR3 sequences, 59% of them seen just once. Material for sequencing was blood. This clonotype was sampled from a man between 18 and 35 years old in good health.

The DNA of the CDR3 is TGTGCCAGCAGCCGGACAGGGGGGTGGGATACGCAGTATTTT. It yields the protein CASSRTGGWDTQYF. This chain joins TRBV9 and TRBJ2-3; 10 nucleotides agree with TRBD1. The CDR3 runs to 14 residues. V lost 4 bases to trimming and J lost 6 bases; unmatched junction nucleotides: 5. CDR1 and CDR2 from the germline V gene are SGDLS and YYNGEE.